A selection of T cell receptor beta chains follows, all from one sample in a study of blood T cell repertoires in COVID-19. Clones were sequenced by immunoSEQ multiplex PCR, and TCRdb holds only the in-frame ones, with some missing. This table holds 100,000 to 150,000 clones, about 80% found once. The sequencing input was peripheral blood. The receptor set was obtained from a middle-aged man with active or convalescent COVID-19. Both conserved end residues are part of each CDR3. D genes are given only for firm matches. A row's size may be missing; if present it is once, few, many or a size class.

len: 14
d_gene: NA
j_gene: TRBJ1-5
abundance: NA
v_gene: TRBV6-6
CDR3nt: TGTGCCAGCAGTTACTCGGAGGACAATCAGCCCCAGCATTTT
CDR3aa: CASSYSEDNQPQHF

len: 14
d_gene: NA
j_gene: TRBJ1-2
abundance: NA
v_gene: TRBV24-1
CDR3nt: TGTGCCACCGGCAAGGGGGACACCCACTATGGCTACACCTTC
CDR3aa: CATGKGDTHYGYTF

len: 11
d_gene: NA
j_gene: TRBJ1-3
abundance: NA
v_gene: TRBV11-2
CDR3nt: TGTGCCAGCAGCTTAGAGAGGACCATATATTTT
CDR3aa: CASSLERTIYF

len: 15
d_gene: TRBD1
j_gene: TRBJ1-2
abundance: NA
v_gene: TRBV7-6
CDR3nt: TGTGCCAGCAGCTCGGGACAGGGGGCGATCGGTGGCTACACCTTC
CDR3aa: CASSSGQGAIGGYTF

len: 16
d_gene: TRBD1
j_gene: TRBJ1-4
abundance: NA
v_gene: TRBV29-1
CDR3nt: TGCAGCGTTGATTTATGGACAGGGGGATTTTCTGAAAAACTGTTTTTT
CDR3aa: CSVDLWTGGFSEKLFF

len: 15
d_gene: NA
j_gene: TRBJ1-1
abundance: once
v_gene: TRBV7-9
CDR3nt: TGTGCCAGCAGCCCCCGCGGAGGGTTGGCCACTGAAGCTTTCTTT
CDR3aa: CASSPRGGLATEAFF

len: 17
d_gene: TRBD1
j_gene: TRBJ1-4
abundance: few
v_gene: TRBV5-1
CDR3nt: TGCGCCAGCAGCTTATCGGGACAGGGGGCTTCTAATGAAAAACTGTTTTTT
CDR3aa: CASSLSGQGASNEKLFF

len: 16
d_gene: NA
j_gene: TRBJ1-2
abundance: NA
v_gene: TRBV19
CDR3nt: TGTGCCAGTAGTAAACCCCCGGGGGGAAAGAACTATGGCTACACCTTC
CDR3aa: CASSKPPGGKNYGYTF

len: 14
d_gene: NA
j_gene: TRBJ2-7
abundance: NA
v_gene: TRBV18
CDR3nt: TGTGCCAGCGCAACTTCCTCCGCGGGCTACGAGCAGTACTTC
CDR3aa: CASATSSAGYEQYF

len: 16
d_gene: NA
j_gene: TRBJ1-1
abundance: once
v_gene: TRBV18
CDR3nt: TGTGCCAGCTCCCACGGGACGCCGATCGGGAGCACTGAAGCTTTCTTT
CDR3aa: CASSHGTPIGSTEAFF

len: 15
d_gene: TRBD1
j_gene: TRBJ1-6
abundance: NA
v_gene: TRBV19
CDR3nt: TGTGCCAGTAGTACCGGGACAGGGGTTAGTTCACCCCTCCACTTT
CDR3aa: CASSTGTGVSSPLHF

len: 16
d_gene: NA
j_gene: TRBJ2-3
abundance: NA
v_gene: TRBV24-1
CDR3nt: TGTGCCACCAGTGATCCGGGCGGGCCCCGCACAGATACGCAGTATTTT
CDR3aa: CATSDPGGPRTDTQYF

len: 14
d_gene: TRBD1
j_gene: TRBJ1-2
abundance: once
v_gene: TRBV28
CDR3nt: TGTGCCAGCAGTTCCTACGGGACAGGCAAAGGCTACACCTTC
CDR3aa: CASSSYGTGKGYTF

len: 14
d_gene: NA
j_gene: TRBJ2-4
abundance: NA
v_gene: TRBV7-9
CDR3nt: TGTGCCAGCAGCCCTCGGGGGGCCGGAAACATTCAGTACTTC
CDR3aa: CASSPRGAGNIQYF

len: 11
d_gene: NA
j_gene: TRBJ2-1
abundance: NA
v_gene: TRBV7-9
CDR3nt: TGTGCCAGCAGCCCCGGGGTGGCGCAGTTCTTC
CDR3aa: CASSPGVAQFF

len: 15
d_gene: NA
j_gene: TRBJ2-3
abundance: NA
v_gene: TRBV6-5
CDR3nt: TGTGCCAGCAGTCGTAATCGGGGGTACACAGATACGCAGTATTTT
CDR3aa: CASSRNRGYTDTQYF

len: 14
d_gene: TRBD2
j_gene: TRBJ2-1
abundance: NA
v_gene: TRBV6-1
CDR3nt: TGTGCCAGCAGTGAGATATCTCTAGCGGTGGTTAGGGTCTTC
CDR3aa: CASSEISLAVVRVF

len: 15
d_gene: NA
j_gene: TRBJ2-3
abundance: NA
v_gene: TRBV7-9
CDR3nt: TGTGCCAGCAGCTCCAGACAGGATAGCACAGATACGCAGTATTTT
CDR3aa: CASSSRQDSTDTQYF

len: 16
d_gene: NA
j_gene: TRBJ1-3
abundance: NA
v_gene: TRBV5-6
CDR3nt: TGTGCCAGCAGCTTGGCCCCGTCTAGGGGACAAAACACCATATATTTT
CDR3aa: CASSLAPSRGQNTIYF

len: 13
d_gene: NA
j_gene: TRBJ1-1
abundance: few
v_gene: TRBV6-2/TRBV6-3
CDR3nt: TGTGCCAGCAGTACTTGGACAGAAGCTGAAGCTTTCTTT
CDR3aa: CASSTWTEAEAFF

len: 15
d_gene: TRBD1
j_gene: TRBJ2-4
abundance: NA
v_gene: TRBV7-2
CDR3nt: TGTGCCAGCAGCTCGGGACAGGGGGCTGGTGGCATTCAGTACTTC
CDR3aa: CASSSGQGAGGIQYF

len: 14
d_gene: TRBD1
j_gene: TRBJ2-7
abundance: NA
v_gene: TRBV5-1
CDR3nt: TGCGCCAGCAGCCCCTCGGGACAGATCTACGAGCAGTACTTC
CDR3aa: CASSPSGQIYEQYF

len: 11
d_gene: NA
j_gene: TRBJ1-1
abundance: many
v_gene: TRBV12-5
CDR3nt: TGTGCTAGTGGCCCAAGCTCCCAAGCTTTCTTT
CDR3aa: CASGPSSQAFF

len: 12
d_gene: NA
j_gene: TRBJ1-1
abundance: NA
v_gene: TRBV5-8
CDR3nt: TGTGCCAGCAGCTCACTTAGCCGTGGAGCTTTCTTT
CDR3aa: CASSSLSRGAFF

len: 16
d_gene: NA
j_gene: TRBJ1-1
abundance: few
v_gene: TRBV9
CDR3nt: TGTGCCAGCAGCGTAGGGGGAGGGGAGTTGGTCACTGAAGCTTTCTTT
CDR3aa: CASSVGGGELVTEAFF

len: 16
d_gene: NA
j_gene: TRBJ1-3
abundance: NA
v_gene: TRBV7-2
CDR3nt: TGTGCCAGCAGCCAGAGGTCGGGAGGGGCCGGAAACACCATATATTTT
CDR3aa: CASSQRSGGAGNTIYF

len: 11
d_gene: NA
j_gene: TRBJ2-7
abundance: few
v_gene: TRBV5-6
CDR3nt: TGTGCCAGCAGCCAAGGGGGCGAGCAGTACTTC
CDR3aa: CASSQGGEQYF

len: 11
d_gene: NA
j_gene: TRBJ2-5
abundance: NA
v_gene: TRBV18
CDR3nt: TGTGCCAGCTCACCGCAGGAGACCCAGTACTTC
CDR3aa: CASSPQETQYF

len: 13
d_gene: TRBD1
j_gene: TRBJ1-6
abundance: once
v_gene: TRBV30
CDR3nt: TGTGCCTGGAGAAGACAGGGAAATTCACCCCTCCACTTT
CDR3aa: CAWRRQGNSPLHF

len: 14
d_gene: NA
j_gene: TRBJ2-5
abundance: NA
v_gene: TRBV7-2
CDR3nt: TGTGCCAGCAGCTTTATCGGAGGCCCCGAGACCCAGTACTTC
CDR3aa: CASSFIGGPETQYF

len: 18
d_gene: TRBD2
j_gene: TRBJ2-3
abundance: NA
v_gene: TRBV9
CDR3nt: TGTGCCAGCAGCGTACCGGGACTAGCGCTTTCTAGCACAGATACGCAGTATTTT
CDR3aa: CASSVPGLALSSTDTQYF

len: 16
d_gene: NA
j_gene: TRBJ1-4
abundance: NA
v_gene: TRBV3-1/TRBV3-2
CDR3nt: TGTGCCAGCAGCCAAGAGTTAACAGGTAGAGATGAAAAACTGTTTTTT
CDR3aa: CASSQELTGRDEKLFF

len: 16
d_gene: TRBD2
j_gene: TRBJ2-7
abundance: NA
v_gene: TRBV6-6
CDR3nt: TGTGCCAGCAGTTACTCGAACCTAGCGGGCTCCCACGAGCAGTACTTC
CDR3aa: CASSYSNLAGSHEQYF

len: 16
d_gene: TRBD2
j_gene: TRBJ2-1
abundance: NA
v_gene: TRBV10-3
CDR3nt: TGTGCCATCAGTGGGACTAGCGGGACAACCTACAATGAGCAGTTCTTC
CDR3aa: CAISGTSGTTYNEQFF

len: 16
d_gene: TRBD1
j_gene: TRBJ1-6
abundance: few
v_gene: TRBV2
CDR3nt: TGTGCCAGCAGTCTCCGACAGGGGGCGGTGATTTCACCCCTCCACTTT
CDR3aa: CASSLRQGAVISPLHF

len: 15
d_gene: TRBD2
j_gene: TRBJ2-1
abundance: NA
v_gene: TRBV3-1/TRBV3-2
CDR3nt: TGTGCCAGCACCTTAGCGGGGGGGTCGTACAATGAGCAGTTCTTC
CDR3aa: CASTLAGGSYNEQFF

len: 14
d_gene: NA
j_gene: TRBJ1-2
abundance: NA
v_gene: TRBV21-1
CDR3nt: TGTGCCAGCAGCAAAGCAGGACAGGCGGATGGCTACACCTTC
CDR3aa: CASSKAGQADGYTF

len: 13
d_gene: NA
j_gene: TRBJ2-2
abundance: NA
v_gene: TRBV9
CDR3nt: TGTGCCAGCAGCGTAAGACTCACCGGGGAGCTGTTTTTT
CDR3aa: CASSVRLTGELFF

len: 15
d_gene: TRBD1
j_gene: TRBJ2-6
abundance: NA
v_gene: TRBV14
CDR3nt: TGTGCCAGCAGCGCACAGGGGGCTGGGGCCAACGTCCTGACTTTC
CDR3aa: CASSAQGAGANVLTF

len: 17
d_gene: NA
j_gene: TRBJ2-1
abundance: NA
v_gene: TRBV6-1
CDR3nt: TGTGCCAGCAGTGAAGCGATCGGCGGGACGGATGGCAATGAGCAGTTCTTC
CDR3aa: CASSEAIGGTDGNEQFF

len: 14
d_gene: NA
j_gene: TRBJ2-2
abundance: NA
v_gene: TRBV28
CDR3nt: TGTGCCAGCAGTCGAGGATTCAACACCGGGGAGCTGTTTTTT
CDR3aa: CASSRGFNTGELFF

len: 15
d_gene: TRBD1
j_gene: TRBJ1-6
abundance: NA
v_gene: TRBV28
CDR3nt: TGTGCCAGCAGTTTAGGGGACAGGGGCAATTCACCCCTCCACTTT
CDR3aa: CASSLGDRGNSPLHF

len: 13
d_gene: NA
j_gene: TRBJ1-2
abundance: NA
v_gene: TRBV27
CDR3nt: TGTGCCAGCAGACCAACAGGAGCGGGCGGCTACACCTTC
CDR3aa: CASRPTGAGGYTF

len: 14
d_gene: NA
j_gene: TRBJ1-6
abundance: NA
v_gene: TRBV3-1/TRBV3-2
CDR3nt: TGTGCCAGCAGCCAAGAGATTCGAGGTTCACCCCTCCACTTT
CDR3aa: CASSQEIRGSPLHF

len: 15
d_gene: NA
j_gene: TRBJ1-2
abundance: few
v_gene: TRBV28
CDR3nt: TGTGCCAGCAGCCGCCCCCGACAGGAATATCACGGCTACACCTTC
CDR3aa: CASSRPRQEYHGYTF

len: 15
d_gene: NA
j_gene: TRBJ1-2
abundance: NA
v_gene: TRBV4-3
CDR3nt: TGCGCCAGCAGCCAAGTATCCCAGGGCAGTCCTGGCTACACCTTC
CDR3aa: CASSQVSQGSPGYTF

len: 17
d_gene: TRBD1
j_gene: TRBJ2-5
abundance: few
v_gene: TRBV5-1
CDR3nt: TGCGCCAGCAGCTTGGCCAGTAGGACAGGGGAGGGAGAGACCCAGTACTTC
CDR3aa: CASSLASRTGEGETQYF

len: 15
d_gene: TRBD1
j_gene: TRBJ2-5
abundance: NA
v_gene: TRBV29-1
CDR3nt: TGCAGCGTTGGGTTGAGGGGGCGGACACGGGAGACCCAGTACTTC
CDR3aa: CSVGLRGRTRETQYF

len: 16
d_gene: TRBD2
j_gene: TRBJ2-5
abundance: NA
v_gene: TRBV15
CDR3nt: TGTGCCACCAGCAGAGATACTAGCGGGTATGAAGAGACCCAGTACTTC
CDR3aa: CATSRDTSGYEETQYF

len: 13
d_gene: NA
j_gene: TRBJ2-3
abundance: once
v_gene: TRBV5-6
CDR3nt: TGTGCCAGCAGCTCGGCAGGGTTAGATACGCAGTATTTT
CDR3aa: CASSSAGLDTQYF

len: 15
d_gene: TRBD1
j_gene: TRBJ1-5
abundance: NA
v_gene: TRBV19
CDR3nt: TGTGCCAGCCTAACGACAGGGAATAGCAATCAGCCCCAGCATTTT
CDR3aa: CASLTTGNSNQPQHF

len: 13
d_gene: NA
j_gene: TRBJ2-7
abundance: NA
v_gene: TRBV28
CDR3nt: TGTGCCAGCAGTAAAACATCCAGGGGCGAGCAGTACTTC
CDR3aa: CASSKTSRGEQYF

len: 16
d_gene: NA
j_gene: TRBJ2-2
abundance: few
v_gene: TRBV5-6
CDR3nt: TGTGCCAGCAGATCTTGGAGTTTATGGGACACCGGGGAGCTGTTTTTT
CDR3aa: CASRSWSLWDTGELFF

len: 16
d_gene: TRBD1
j_gene: TRBJ2-5
abundance: NA
v_gene: TRBV11-2
CDR3nt: TGTGCCAGCAGCTTACAGACAGGGGGCACATGGGAGACCCAGTACTTC
CDR3aa: CASSLQTGGTWETQYF

len: 15
d_gene: TRBD1
j_gene: TRBJ1-1
abundance: NA
v_gene: TRBV5-6
CDR3nt: TGTGCCAGCAGCTCGTCCGGGACAGGGGGTAGTAAAGCTTTCTTT
CDR3aa: CASSSSGTGGSKAFF

len: 13
d_gene: NA
j_gene: TRBJ1-1
abundance: NA
v_gene: TRBV5-1
CDR3nt: TGCGCCAGCAGCCGGACTGCCAACACTGAAGCTTTCTTT
CDR3aa: CASSRTANTEAFF

len: 19
d_gene: NA
j_gene: TRBJ1-2
abundance: NA
v_gene: TRBV6-1
CDR3nt: TGTGCCAGCAGTGAAATAGTTGGGTTGCAGCGGACCCCTAACTATGGCTACACCTTC
CDR3aa: CASSEIVGLQRTPNYGYTF

len: 16
d_gene: TRBD1
j_gene: TRBJ1-2
abundance: NA
v_gene: TRBV4-1
CDR3nt: TGCGCCAGCAGCCAGGGGCCGGACAGGGCCATCTATGGCTACACCTTC
CDR3aa: CASSQGPDRAIYGYTF

len: 14
d_gene: NA
j_gene: TRBJ2-1
abundance: NA
v_gene: TRBV19
CDR3nt: TGTGCCAGTAGTATAACGGGCGGGGTCAATGAGCAGTTCTTC
CDR3aa: CASSITGGVNEQFF